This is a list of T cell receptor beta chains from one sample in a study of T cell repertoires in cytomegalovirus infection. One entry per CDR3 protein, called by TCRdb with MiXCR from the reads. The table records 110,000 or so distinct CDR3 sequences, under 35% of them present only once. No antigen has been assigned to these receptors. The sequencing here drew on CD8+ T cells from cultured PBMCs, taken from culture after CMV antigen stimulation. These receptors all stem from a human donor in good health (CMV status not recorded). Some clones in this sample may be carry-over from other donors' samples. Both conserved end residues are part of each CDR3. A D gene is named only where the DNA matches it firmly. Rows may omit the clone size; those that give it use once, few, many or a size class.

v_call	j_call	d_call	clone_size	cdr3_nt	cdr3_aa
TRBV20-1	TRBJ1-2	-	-	TGCAGTGCTAGGAGCCCTGGGTCTAACTATGGCTACACCTTC	CSARSPGSNYGYTF
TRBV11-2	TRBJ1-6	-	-	TGTGCCAGCAGCTTAGGGGGAGGTGTGGGGTCACCCCTCCACTTT	CASSLGGGVGSPLHF
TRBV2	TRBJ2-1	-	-	TGTGCCAGCAGCTCATGGACACAGGGTTCTAGCTCCTACAATGAGCAGTTCTTC	CASSSWTQGSSSYNEQFF
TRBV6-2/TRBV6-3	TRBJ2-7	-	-	TGTGCCAGCAGTTACTCGATTTGGCGGGGCTACGAGCAGTACTTC	CASSYSIWRGYEQYF
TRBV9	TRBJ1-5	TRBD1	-	TGTGCCAGCAGCGTGGGGGACAGGGGAGGGCAGCCCCAGCATTTT	CASSVGDRGGQPQHF
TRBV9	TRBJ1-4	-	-	TGTGCCAGCAGCGTCGGTATGGGGGCAACTAATGAAAAACTGTTTTTT	CASSVGMGATNEKLFF
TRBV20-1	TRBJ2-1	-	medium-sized	TGCAGTGCTAGTCAGGGGCTGGGATACAATGAGCAGTTCTTC	CSASQGLGYNEQFF
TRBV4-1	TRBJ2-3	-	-	TGCGCCAGCAGCCAAGGGGCAGGGAGCACAGATACGCAGTATTTT	CASSQGAGSTDTQYF
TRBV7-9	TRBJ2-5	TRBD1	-	TGTGCCAGCAGCGGTTGGGACAGATCGGAGACCCAGTACTTC	CASSGWDRSETQYF
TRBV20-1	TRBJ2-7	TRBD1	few	TGCAGTGCTAGAGCCGTAGGGACAGATTACGAGCAGTACTTC	CSARAVGTDYEQYF
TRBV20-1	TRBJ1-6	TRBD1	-	TGCAGTGCGCCGATTCTCTCCGGGACAGGGGAATCACCCCTCCACTTT	CSAPILSGTGESPLHF
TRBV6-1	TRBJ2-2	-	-	TGTGCCAGCATCTCTCTCACCGGGGAGCTGTTTTTT	CASISLTGELFF
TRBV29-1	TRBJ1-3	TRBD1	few	TGCAGCGCCTGGGGCGAAACAGGGGCCCTGGGCACCATATATTTT	CSAWGETGALGTIYF
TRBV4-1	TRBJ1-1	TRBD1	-	TGCGCCAGCAGCCAATACCCGGGACAGGGGCGGAGGGGGAACACTGAAGCTTTCTTT	CASSQYPGQGRRGNTEAFF
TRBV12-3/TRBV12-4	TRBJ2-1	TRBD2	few	TGTGCCATCTCACTAGCGGGGAGGACTCATGAGCAGTTCTTC	CAISLAGRTHEQFF
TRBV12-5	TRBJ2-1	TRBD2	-	TGTGCTAGTGCCTGGGGCGGGGGGGGTTCCTACAATGAGCAGTTCTTC	CASAWGGGGSYNEQFF
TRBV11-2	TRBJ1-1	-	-	TGTGCCAGCAGCTTGGCACGGGACAAATTGGGAACTGAAGCTTTCTTT	CASSLARDKLGTEAFF
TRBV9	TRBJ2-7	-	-	TGTGCCAGCAGCGTAGGTGGGGCTGACGACTACGAGCAGTACTTC	CASSVGGADDYEQYF
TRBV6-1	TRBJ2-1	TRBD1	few	TGTGCCAGCAGTCCCTTGGGACAGGGGGCAGGGAATGAGCAGTTCTTC	CASSPLGQGAGNEQFF
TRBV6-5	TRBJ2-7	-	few	TGTGCCAGCAGTTACTCAGGCCCCGACTACGAGCAGTACTTC	CASSYSGPDYEQYF
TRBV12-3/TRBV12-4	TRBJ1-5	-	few	TGTGCCAGCAGTTTTGTTACAGGGAAAAATCAGCCCCAGCATTTT	CASSFVTGKNQPQHF